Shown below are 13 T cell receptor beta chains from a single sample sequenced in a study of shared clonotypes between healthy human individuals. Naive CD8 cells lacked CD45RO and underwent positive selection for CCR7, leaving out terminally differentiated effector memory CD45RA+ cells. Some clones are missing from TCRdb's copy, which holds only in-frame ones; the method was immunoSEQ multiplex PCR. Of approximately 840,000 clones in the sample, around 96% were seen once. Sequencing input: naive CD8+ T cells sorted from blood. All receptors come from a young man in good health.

CDR3: CASGRDPISEQYF. The CDR3 region has the DNA TGTGCCAGCGGACGGGACCCCATTTCCGAGCAGTACTTC. The chain links TRBV5-6 to TRBJ2-7, with D perhaps TRBD1 or TRBD2 (5 bases each). Germline V lookup: CDR1 SGHDT, CDR2 YYEEEE. The CDR3 length is 13 residues. Trimming pared 7 bases from V and 6 bases from J, leaving 17 bases between.

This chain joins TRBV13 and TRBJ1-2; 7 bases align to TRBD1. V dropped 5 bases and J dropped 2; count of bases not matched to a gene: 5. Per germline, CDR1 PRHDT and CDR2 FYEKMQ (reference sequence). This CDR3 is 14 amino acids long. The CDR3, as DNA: TGTGCCAGCAGCACAGGGACAGCCAACTATGGCTACACCTTC. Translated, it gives CASSTGTANYGYTF.

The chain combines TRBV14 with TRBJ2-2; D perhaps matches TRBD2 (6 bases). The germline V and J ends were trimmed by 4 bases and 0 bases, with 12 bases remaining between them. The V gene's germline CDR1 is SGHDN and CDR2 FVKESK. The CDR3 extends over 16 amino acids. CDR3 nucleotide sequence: TGTGCCAGCAGCCGAGGACTAAATACGAACACCGGGGAGCTGTTTTTT. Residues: CASSRGLNTNTGELFF. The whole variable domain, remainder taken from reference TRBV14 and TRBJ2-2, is EAGVTQFPSHSVIEKGQTVTLRCDPISGHDNLYWYRRVMGKEIKFLLHFVKESKQDESGMPNNRFLAERTGGTYSTLKVQPAELEDSGVYFCASSRGLNTNTGELFFGEGSRLTVL.

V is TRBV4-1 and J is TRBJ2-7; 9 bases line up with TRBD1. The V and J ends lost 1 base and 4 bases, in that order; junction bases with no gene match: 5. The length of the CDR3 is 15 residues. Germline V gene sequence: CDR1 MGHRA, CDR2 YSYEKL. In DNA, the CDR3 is TGCGCCAGCAGCCAAGGACAGGGGGAACTATACGAGCAGTACTTC. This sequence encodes CASSQGQGELYEQYF.

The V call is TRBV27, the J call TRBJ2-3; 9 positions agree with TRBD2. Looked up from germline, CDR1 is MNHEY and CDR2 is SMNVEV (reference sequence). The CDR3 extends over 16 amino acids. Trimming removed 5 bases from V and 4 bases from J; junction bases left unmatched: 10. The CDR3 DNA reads TGTGCCAGCAGTCCTCAATTAGCGGGAGTGTCAGATACGCAGTATTTT. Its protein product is CASSPQLAGVSDTQYF.

The CDR3 region has the DNA TGTGCCAGCAGTCCCTCTTTGACGAGGGGTACGCAGTATTTT. Protein: CASSPSLTRGTQYF. The rearrangement links TRBV27 to TRBJ2-3, with D perhaps given as TRBD1 or TRBD2 (5 bases each). The CDR3 sequence is 14 residues long. Germline CDR1 is MNHEY and CDR2 is SMNVEV (reference sequence). Trimming stripped 5 bases from V and 8 bases from J, with 17 bases between.

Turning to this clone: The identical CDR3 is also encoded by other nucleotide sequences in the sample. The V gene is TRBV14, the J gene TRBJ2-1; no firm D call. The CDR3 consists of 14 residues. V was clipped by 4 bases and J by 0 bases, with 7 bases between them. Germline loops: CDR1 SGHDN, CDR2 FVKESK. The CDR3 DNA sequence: TGTGCCAGCAGCCTCCAGAGCTCCTACAATGAGCAGTTCTTC. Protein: CASSLQSSYNEQFF.

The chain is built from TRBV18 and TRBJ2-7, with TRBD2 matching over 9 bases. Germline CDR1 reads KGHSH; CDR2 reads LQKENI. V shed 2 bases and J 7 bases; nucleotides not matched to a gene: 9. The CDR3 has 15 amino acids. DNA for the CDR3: TGTGCCAGCTCACCATTAGCGGGAGTCGGGAATGAGCAGTACTTC. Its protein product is CASSPLAGVGNEQYF. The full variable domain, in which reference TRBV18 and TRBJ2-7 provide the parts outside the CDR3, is NAGVMQNPRHLVRRRGQEARLRCSPMKGHSHVYWYRQLPEEGLKFMVYLQKENIIDESGMPKERFSAEFPKEGPSILRIQQVVRGDSAAYFCASSPLAGVGNEQYFGPGTRLTVT.

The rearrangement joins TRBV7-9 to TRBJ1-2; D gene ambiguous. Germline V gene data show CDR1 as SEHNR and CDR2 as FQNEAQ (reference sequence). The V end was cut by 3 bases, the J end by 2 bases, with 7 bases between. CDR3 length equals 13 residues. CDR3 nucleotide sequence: TGTGCCAGCAGCTTCTCACCCAACTATGGCTACACCTTC. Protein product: CASSFSPNYGYTF.

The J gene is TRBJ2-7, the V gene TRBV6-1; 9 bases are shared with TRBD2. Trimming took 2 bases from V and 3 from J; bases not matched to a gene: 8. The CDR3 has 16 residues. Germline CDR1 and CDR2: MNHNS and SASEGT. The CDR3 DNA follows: TGTGCCAGCAGTGAAATACAAGGACTAGCGATCTACGAGCAGTACTTC. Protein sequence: CASSEIQGLAIYEQYF.

CDR3 region: CASTLLLAGSTDTQYF. The CDR3 DNA reads as TGCGCCAGCACACTGCTACTAGCGGGAAGCACAGATACGCAGTATTTT. This sequence joins TRBV5-1 and TRBJ2-3; the match to TRBD2 covers 10 bases. The CDR3 is made up of 16 amino acids. Germline loops: CDR1 SGHRS, CDR2 YFSETQ. V trimming: 6 bases; J trimming: 0 bases; junction bases outside the gene matches: 7.

The CDR3 DNA follows: TGCAGCGTTGATGTTATGGGCTCCTACGAGCAGTACTTC. It yields the protein CSVDVMGSYEQYF. The V and J genes are TRBV29-1 and TRBJ2-7; D remains unclear. The CDR3 length is 13 residues. Between the trimmed V and J ends, which lost 3 bases and 0 bases, there was a span of 9 bases. Per the germline V gene, CDR1 is SQVTM and CDR2 is ANQGSEA.

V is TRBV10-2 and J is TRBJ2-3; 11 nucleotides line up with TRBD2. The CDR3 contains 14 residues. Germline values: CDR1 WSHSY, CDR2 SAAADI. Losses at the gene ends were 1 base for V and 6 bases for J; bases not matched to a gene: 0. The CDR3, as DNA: TGCGCCAGCAGTGAGTTAGCGGGAGGGGATACGCAGTATTTT. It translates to CASSELAGGDTQYF.